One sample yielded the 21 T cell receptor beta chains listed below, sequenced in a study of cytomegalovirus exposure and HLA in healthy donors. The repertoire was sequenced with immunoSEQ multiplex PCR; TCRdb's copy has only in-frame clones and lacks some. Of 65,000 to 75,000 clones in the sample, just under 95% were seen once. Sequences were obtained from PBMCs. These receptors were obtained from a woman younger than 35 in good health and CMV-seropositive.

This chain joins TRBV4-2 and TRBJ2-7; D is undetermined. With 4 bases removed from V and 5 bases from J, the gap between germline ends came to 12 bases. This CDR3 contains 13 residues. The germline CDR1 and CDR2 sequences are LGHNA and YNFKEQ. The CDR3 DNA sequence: TGTGCCAGCAGCCGCCTCCCCGAGAACGAGCAGTACTTC. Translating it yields CASSRLPENEQYF.

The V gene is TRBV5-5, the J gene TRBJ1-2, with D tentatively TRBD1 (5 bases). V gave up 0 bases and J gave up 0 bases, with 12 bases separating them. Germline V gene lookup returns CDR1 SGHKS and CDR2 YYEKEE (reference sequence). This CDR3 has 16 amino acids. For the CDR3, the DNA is TGTGCCAGCAGCTTGGGCCGGACATCGACTAACTATGGCTACACCTTC. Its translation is CASSLGRTSTNYGYTF. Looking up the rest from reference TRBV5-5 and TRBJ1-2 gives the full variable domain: DAGVTQSPTHLIKTRGQQVTLRCSPISGHKSVSWYQQVLGQGPQFIFQYYEKEERGRGNFPDRFSARQFPNYSSELNVNALLLGDSALYLCASSLGRTSTNYGYTFGSGTRLTVV.

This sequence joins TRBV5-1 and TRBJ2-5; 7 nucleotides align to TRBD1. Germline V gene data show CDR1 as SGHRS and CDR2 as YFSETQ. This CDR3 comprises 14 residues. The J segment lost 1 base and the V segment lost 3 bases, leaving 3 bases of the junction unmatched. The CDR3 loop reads CASSWDSVQETQYF. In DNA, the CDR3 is TGCGCCAGCAGCTGGGACAGCGTCCAAGAGACCCAGTACTTC.

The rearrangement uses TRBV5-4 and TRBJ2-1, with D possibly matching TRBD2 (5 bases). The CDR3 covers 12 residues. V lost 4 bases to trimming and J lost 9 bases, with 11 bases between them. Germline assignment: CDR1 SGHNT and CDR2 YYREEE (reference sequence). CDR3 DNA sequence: TGTGCCAGCAGCCAAATAGAGGGTGAGCAGTTCTTC. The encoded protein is CASSQIEGEQFF. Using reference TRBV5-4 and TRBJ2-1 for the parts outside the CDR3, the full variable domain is ETGVTQSPTHLIKTRGQQVTLRCSSQSGHNTVSWYQQALGQGPQFIFQYYREEENGRGNFPPRFSGLQFPNYSSELNVNALELDDSALYLCASSQIEGEQFFGPGTRLTVL.

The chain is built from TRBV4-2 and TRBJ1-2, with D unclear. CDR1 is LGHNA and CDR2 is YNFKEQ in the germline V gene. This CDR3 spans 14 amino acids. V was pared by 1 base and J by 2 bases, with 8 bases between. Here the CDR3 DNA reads TGTGCCAGCAGCCAAGGGAGAGAGAACTATGGCTACACCTTC. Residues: CASSQGRENYGYTF.

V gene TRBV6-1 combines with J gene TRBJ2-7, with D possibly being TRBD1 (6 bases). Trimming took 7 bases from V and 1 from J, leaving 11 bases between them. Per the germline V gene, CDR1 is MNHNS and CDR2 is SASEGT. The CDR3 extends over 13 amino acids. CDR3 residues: CASTNRASYEQYF. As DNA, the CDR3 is TGTGCCAGCACTAACAGGGCTTCCTACGAGCAGTACTTC.

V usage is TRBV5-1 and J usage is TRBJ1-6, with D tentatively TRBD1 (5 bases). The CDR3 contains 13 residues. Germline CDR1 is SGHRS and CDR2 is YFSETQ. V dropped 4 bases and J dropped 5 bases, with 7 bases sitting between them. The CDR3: CASSTQDNSPLHF. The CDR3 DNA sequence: TGCGCCAGCAGCACACAGGATAATTCACCCCTCCACTTT. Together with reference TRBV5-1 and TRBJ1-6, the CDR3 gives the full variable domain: KAGVTQTPRYLIKTRGQQVTLSCSPISGHRSVSWYQQTPGQGLQFLFEYFSETQRNKGNFPGRFSGRQFSNSRSEMNVSTLELGDSALYLCASSTQDNSPLHFGNGTRLTVT.

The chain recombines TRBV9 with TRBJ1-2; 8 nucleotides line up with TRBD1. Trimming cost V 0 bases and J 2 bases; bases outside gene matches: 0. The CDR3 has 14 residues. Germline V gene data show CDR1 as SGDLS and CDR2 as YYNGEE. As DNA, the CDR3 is TGTGCCAGCAGCGTAGGGACAGGGAACTATGGCTACACCTTC. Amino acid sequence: CASSVGTGNYGYTF.

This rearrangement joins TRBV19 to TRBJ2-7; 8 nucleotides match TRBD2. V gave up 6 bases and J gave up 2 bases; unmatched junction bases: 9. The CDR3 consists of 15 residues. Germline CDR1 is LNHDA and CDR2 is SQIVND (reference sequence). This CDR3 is CASSWGLDLAYEQYF. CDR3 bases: TGTGCCAGTAGCTGGGGACTAGATCTGGCCTACGAGCAGTACTTC.

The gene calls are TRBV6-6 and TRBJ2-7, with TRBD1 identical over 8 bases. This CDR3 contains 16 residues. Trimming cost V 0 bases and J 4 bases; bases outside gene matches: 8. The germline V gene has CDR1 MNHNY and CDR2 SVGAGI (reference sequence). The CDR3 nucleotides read TGTGCCAGCAGTTACTCGCCCAGGGGGCGCGGTTACGAGCAGTACTTC. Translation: CASSYSPRGRGYEQYF.

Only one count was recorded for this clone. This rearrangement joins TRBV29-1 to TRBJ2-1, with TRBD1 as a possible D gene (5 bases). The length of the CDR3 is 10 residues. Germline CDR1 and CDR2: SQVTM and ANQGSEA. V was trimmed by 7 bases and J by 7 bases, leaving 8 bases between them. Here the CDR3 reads CSAQENEQFF. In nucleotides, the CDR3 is TGCAGCGCACAGGAGAATGAGCAGTTCTTC.

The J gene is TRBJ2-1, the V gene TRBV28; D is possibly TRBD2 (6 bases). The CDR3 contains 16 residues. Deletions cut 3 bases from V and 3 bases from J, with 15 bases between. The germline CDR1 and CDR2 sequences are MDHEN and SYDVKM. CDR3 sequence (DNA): TGTGCCAGCAGTTTTCTCAGACTAGGGGACTACAATGAGCAGTTCTTC. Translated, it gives CASSFLRLGDYNEQFF.

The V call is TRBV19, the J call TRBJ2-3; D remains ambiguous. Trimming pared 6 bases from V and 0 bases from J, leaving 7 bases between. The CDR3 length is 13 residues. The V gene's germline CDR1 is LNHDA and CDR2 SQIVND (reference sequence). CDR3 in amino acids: CASRPTSTDTQYF. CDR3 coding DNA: TGTGCCAGTAGGCCGACTAGCACAGATACGCAGTATTTT.

CDR3 region: CASSPAGGKNEAFF. The DNA for the CDR3 is TGTGCCAGCAGTCCCGCAGGGGGCAAAAATGAAGCTTTCTTT. The gene calls are TRBV28 and TRBJ1-1; TRBD1 aligns across 8 bases. The CDR3 covers 14 residues. Germline assignment: CDR1 MDHEN and CDR2 SYDVKM. V lost 5 bases, J lost 7 bases, and 9 bases stayed unmatched.

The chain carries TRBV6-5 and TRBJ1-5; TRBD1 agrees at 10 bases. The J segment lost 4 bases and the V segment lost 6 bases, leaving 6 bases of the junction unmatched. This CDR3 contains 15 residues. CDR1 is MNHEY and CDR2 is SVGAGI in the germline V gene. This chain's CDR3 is CASRAGTGVNQPQHF. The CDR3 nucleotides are TGTGCCAGCAGGGCCGGGACAGGGGTAAATCAGCCCCAGCATTTT.

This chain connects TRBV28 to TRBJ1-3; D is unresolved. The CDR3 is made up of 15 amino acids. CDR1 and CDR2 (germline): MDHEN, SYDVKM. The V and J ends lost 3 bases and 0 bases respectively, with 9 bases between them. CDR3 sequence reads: CASSFDWSSGNTIYF. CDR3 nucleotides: TGTGCCAGCAGTTTCGACTGGAGCTCTGGAAACACCATATATTTT.

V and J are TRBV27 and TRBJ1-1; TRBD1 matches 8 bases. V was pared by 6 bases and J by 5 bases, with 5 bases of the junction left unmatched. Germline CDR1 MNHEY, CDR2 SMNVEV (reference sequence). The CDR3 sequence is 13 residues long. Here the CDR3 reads CASSRGLGTEAFF. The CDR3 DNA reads TGTGCCAGCAGCAGGGGGCTTGGGACTGAAGCTTTCTTT.

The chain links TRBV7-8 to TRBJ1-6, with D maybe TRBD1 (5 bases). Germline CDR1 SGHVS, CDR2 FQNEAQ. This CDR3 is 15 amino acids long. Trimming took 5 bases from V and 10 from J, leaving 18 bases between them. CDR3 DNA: TGTGCCAGCAGCCCGCAAGCCCAGGGAGGCTCACCCCTCCACTTT. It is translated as CASSPQAQGGSPLHF.

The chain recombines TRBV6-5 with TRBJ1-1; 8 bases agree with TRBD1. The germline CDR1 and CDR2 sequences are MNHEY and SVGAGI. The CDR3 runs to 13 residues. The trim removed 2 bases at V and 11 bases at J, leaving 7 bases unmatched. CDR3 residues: CASSYDRGVGAFF. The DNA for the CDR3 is TGTGCCAGCAGTTACGACAGGGGCGTTGGGGCTTTCTTT.

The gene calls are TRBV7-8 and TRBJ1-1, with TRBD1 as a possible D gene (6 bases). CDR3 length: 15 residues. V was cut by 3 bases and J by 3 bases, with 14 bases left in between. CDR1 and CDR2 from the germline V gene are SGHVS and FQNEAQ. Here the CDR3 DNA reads TGTGCCAGCAGCTTGGCCCCACAGGGTTACACTGAAGCTTTCTTT. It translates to CASSLAPQGYTEAFF.

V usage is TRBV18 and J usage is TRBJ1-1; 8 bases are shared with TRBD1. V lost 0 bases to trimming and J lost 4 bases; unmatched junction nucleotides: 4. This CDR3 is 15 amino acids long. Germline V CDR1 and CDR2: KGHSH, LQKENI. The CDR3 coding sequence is TGTGCCAGCTCACCACCGGACAGGGTGGGCACTGAAGCTTTCTTT. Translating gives CASSPPDRVGTEAFF.